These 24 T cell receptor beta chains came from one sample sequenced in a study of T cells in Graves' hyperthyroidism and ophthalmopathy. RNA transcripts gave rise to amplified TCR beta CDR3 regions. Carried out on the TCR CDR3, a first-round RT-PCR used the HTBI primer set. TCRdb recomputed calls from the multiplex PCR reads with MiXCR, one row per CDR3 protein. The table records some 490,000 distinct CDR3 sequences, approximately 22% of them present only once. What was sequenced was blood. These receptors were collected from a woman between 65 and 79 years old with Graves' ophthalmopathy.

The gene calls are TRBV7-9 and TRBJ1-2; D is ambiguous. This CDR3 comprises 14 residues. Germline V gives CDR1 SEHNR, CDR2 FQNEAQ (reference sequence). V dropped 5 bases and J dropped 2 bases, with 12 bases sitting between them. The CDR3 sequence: CASSGSSANYGYTF. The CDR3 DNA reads TGTGCCAGCAGCGGTAGTTCGGCGAACTATGGCTACACCTTC.

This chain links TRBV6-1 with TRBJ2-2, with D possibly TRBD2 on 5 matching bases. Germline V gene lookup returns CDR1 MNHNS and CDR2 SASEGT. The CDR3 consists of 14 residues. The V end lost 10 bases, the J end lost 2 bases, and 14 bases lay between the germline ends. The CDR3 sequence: CATRRADNTGELFF. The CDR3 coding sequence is TGTGCCACCCGGCGGGCGGATAACACCGGGGAGCTGTTTTTT.

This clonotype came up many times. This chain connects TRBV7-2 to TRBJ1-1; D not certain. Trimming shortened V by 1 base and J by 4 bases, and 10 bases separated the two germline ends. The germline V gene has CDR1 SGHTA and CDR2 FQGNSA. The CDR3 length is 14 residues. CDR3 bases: TGTGCCAGCAGCTTAGAAACGAGAACCACTGAAGCTTTCTTT. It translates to CASSLETRTTEAFF.

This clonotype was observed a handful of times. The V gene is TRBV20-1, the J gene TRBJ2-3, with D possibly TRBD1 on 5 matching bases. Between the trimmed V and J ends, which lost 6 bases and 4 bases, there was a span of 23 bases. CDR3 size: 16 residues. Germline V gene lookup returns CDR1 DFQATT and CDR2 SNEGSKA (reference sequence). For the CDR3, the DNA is TGCAGTGCCGCAACGGACGCTTTAGGGGTGGCAGATACGCAGTATTTT. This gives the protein CSAATDALGVADTQYF.

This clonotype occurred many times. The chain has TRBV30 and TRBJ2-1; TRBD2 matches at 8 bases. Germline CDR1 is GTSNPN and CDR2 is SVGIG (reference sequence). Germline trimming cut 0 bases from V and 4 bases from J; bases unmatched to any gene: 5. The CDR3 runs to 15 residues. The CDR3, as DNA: TGTGCCTGGAGTGTACCTAGCGGGTCTTACAATGAGCAGTTCTTC. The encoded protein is CAWSVPSGSYNEQFF.

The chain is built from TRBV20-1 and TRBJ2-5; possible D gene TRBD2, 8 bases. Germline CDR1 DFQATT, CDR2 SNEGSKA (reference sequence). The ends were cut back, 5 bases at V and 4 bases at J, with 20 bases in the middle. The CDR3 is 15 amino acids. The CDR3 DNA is TGCAGTGCTTCCCCAGGTAGCGGGACAGTAGAGACCCAGTACTTC. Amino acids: CSASPGSGTVETQYF.

CDR3 in amino acids: CASSFRDEQFF. CDR3 nucleotide sequence: TGTGCCAGCAGCTTTAGAGATGAGCAGTTCTTC. This rearrangement joins TRBV11-2 to TRBJ2-1, with D hard to call. The length of the CDR3 is 11 residues. Trimming pared 3 bases from V and 8 bases from J, leaving 5 bases between. CDR1 SGHAT and CDR2 FQNNGV come from the germline V gene.

As DNA, the CDR3 is TGTGCCAGTAGTATAGGGACAGGGGTGACGACCCAGTACTTC. Amino acids: CASSIGTGVTTQYF. The rearrangement uses TRBV19 and TRBJ2-5, with TRBD1 matching 9 bases. Per germline, CDR1 LNHDA and CDR2 SQIVND (reference sequence). V was pared by 1 base and J by 7 bases, with 4 bases of the junction left unmatched. This CDR3 has 14 amino acids.

CDR3 DNA sequence: TGTGCCAGCAGTCAGCCGGGACATCGCAATCAGCCCCAGCATTTT. It encodes CASSQPGHRNQPQHF. The chain couples TRBV6-1 to TRBJ1-5, with D perhaps matching TRBD1 (6 bases). Deletions cut 5 bases from V and 2 bases from J, with 13 bases between. Germline V CDR1 and CDR2: MNHNS, SASEGT. The CDR3 is 15 residues long.

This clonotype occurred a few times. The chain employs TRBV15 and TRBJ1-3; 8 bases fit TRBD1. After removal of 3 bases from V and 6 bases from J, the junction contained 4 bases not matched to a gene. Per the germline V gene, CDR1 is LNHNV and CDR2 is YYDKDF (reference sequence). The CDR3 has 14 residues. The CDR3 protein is CATSSRQGKNTIYF. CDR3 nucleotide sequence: TGTGCCACCAGCAGTAGACAGGGGAAAAACACCATATATTTT.

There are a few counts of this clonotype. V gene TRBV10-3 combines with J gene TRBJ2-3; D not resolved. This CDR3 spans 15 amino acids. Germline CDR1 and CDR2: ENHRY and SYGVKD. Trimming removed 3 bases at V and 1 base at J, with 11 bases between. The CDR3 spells CAISDGRRGTDTQYF. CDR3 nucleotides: TGTGCCATCAGTGATGGCCGGAGAGGCACAGATACGCAGTATTTT.

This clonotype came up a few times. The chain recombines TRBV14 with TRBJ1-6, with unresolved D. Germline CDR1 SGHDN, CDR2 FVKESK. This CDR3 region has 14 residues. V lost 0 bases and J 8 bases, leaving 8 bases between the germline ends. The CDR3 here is CASSQDRAYSPLHF. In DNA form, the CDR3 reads TGTGCCAGCAGCCAAGACAGAGCATATTCACCCCTCCACTTT. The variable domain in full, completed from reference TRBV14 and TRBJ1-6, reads EAGVTQFPSHSVIEKGQTVTLRCDPISGHDNLYWYRRVMGKEIKFLLHFVKESKQDESGMPNNRFLAERTGGTYSTLKVQPAELEDSGVYFCASSQDRAYSPLHFGNGTRLTVT.

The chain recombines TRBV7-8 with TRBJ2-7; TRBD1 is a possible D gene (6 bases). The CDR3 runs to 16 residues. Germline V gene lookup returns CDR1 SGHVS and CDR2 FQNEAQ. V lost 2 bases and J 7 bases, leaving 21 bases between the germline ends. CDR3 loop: CASSLWPGAGTLEQYF. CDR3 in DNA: TGTGCCAGCAGCTTATGGCCAGGGGCTGGGACCTTAGAGCAGTACTTC.

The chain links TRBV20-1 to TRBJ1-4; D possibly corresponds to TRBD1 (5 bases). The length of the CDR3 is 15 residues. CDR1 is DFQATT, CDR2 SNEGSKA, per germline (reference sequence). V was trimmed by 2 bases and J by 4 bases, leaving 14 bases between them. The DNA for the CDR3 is TGCAGTGCTAGAACTACCGGGACGGTTAATGAAAAACTGTTTTTT. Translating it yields CSARTTGTVNEKLFF.

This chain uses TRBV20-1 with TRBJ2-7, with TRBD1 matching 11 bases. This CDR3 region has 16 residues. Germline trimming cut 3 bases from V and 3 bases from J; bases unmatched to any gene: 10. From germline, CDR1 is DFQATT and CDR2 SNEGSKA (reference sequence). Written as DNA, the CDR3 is TGCAGTGCTAGGGGGACAGGGGGGAGACTGGGCTACGAGCAGTACTTC. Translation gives CSARGTGGRLGYEQYF.

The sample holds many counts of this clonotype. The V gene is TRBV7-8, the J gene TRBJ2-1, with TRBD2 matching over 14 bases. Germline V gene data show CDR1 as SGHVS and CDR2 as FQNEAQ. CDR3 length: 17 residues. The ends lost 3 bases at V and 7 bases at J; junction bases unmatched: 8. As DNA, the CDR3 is TGTGCCAGCAGCTTGACGACTAGCGGGGGGGCCTGGAATGAGCAGTTCTTC. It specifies CASSLTTSGGAWNEQFF.

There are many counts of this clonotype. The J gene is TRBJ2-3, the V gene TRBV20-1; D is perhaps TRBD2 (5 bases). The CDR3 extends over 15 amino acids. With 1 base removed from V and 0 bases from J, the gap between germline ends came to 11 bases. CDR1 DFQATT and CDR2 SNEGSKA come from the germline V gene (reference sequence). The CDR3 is CSARGGAGSTDTQYF. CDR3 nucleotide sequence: TGCAGTGCTAGAGGGGGAGCTGGAAGCACAGATACGCAGTATTTT.

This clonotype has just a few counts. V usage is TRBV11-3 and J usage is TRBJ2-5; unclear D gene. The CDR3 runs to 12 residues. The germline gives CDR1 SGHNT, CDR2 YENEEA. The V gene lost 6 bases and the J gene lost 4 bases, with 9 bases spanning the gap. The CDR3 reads CASSGAPETQYF. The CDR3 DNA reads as TGTGCCAGCAGTGGTGCCCCAGAGACCCAGTACTTC.

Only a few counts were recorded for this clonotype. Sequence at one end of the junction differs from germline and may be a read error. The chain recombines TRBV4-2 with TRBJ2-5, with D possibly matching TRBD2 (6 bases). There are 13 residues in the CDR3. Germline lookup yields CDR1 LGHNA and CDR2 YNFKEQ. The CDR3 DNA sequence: TGTGCCAGCAGCCAAAACCCCGAGCGGGCGCTTGACTTC. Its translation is CASSQNPERALDF.

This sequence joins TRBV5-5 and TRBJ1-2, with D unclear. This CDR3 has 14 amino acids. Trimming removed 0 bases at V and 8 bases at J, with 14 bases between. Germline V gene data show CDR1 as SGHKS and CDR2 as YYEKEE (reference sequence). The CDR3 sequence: CASSLVGNAPGYTF. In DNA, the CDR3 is TGTGCCAGCAGCTTGGTTGGTAACGCTCCAGGCTACACCTTC.

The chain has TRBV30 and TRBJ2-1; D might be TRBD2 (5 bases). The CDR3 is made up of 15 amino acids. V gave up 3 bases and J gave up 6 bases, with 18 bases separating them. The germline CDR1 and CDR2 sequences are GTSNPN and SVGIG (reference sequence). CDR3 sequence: CAWRRKTGIINEQFF. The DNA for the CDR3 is TGTGCCTGGAGGCGCAAAACCGGGATCATCAATGAGCAGTTCTTC.

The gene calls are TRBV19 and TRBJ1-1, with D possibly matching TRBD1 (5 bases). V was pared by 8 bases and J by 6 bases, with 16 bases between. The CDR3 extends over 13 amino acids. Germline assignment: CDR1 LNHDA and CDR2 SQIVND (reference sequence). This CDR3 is CASAEGMDAEAFF. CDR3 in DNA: TGTGCCAGTGCAGAGGGGATGGACGCTGAAGCTTTCTTT.

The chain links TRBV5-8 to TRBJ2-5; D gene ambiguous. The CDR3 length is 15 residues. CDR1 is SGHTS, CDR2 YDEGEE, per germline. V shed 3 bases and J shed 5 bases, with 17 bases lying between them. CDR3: CASSSHLTRPETQYF. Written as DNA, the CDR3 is TGTGCCAGCAGCTCCCACTTAACCCGGCCGGAGACCCAGTACTTC.

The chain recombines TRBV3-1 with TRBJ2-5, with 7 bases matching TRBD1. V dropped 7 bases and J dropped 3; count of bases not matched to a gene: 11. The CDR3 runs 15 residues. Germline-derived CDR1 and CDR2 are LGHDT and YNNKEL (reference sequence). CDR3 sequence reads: CASTWGRGTEETQYF. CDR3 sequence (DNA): TGTGCCAGCACCTGGGGCAGGGGGACCGAAGAGACCCAGTACTTC.